The 6 T cell receptor beta chains listed next were all sequenced from one sample in a study of T cell repertoires in aging, cancer and after chemotherapy. Peripheral blood genomic DNA, not sorted cells or RNA, was the template. Rearranged V-D-J TRB sequences were amplified with a mixed TRB-A/B primer pool. TCRdb used MiXCR to reprocess the multiplex PCR reads, holding one entry per CDR3 protein. The table lists 6,300 or so distinct CDR3 sequences, 35% of them singletons. The source material was blood. Receptor source: a human donor in good health.

The genes are TRBV5-1 and TRBJ1-3, with D tentatively TRBD1 (5 bases). The CDR3 is 17 residues long. Germline CDR1 and CDR2: SGHRS and YFSETQ. The V end was cut by 0 bases, the J end by 3 bases, with 16 bases between. The CDR3 sequence is CASSLVTGRRGGNTIYF. CDR3 in DNA: TGCGCCAGCAGCTTGGTTACAGGACGCCGGGGTGGAAACACCATATATTTT.

This clonotype was picked up a small number of times. Germline and junction disagree at one end, which may indicate a read error. The chain is built from TRBV18 and TRBJ2-5; D perhaps matches TRBD2 (7 bases). The CDR3 has 15 residues. CDR1 is KGHSH, CDR2 LQKENI, per germline. CDR3 DNA sequence: TGTGCCAGCTCCGCGATCGCGGGGGCGGAAGAGACCCAGTACTTT. Protein product: CASSAIAGAEETQYF.

This chain joins TRBV15 and TRBJ2-2; no definite D call. Germline V CDR1 and CDR2: LNHNV, YYDKDF (reference sequence). Trimming left V 0 bases short and J 6 bases short, with 17 bases between. The CDR3 runs to 17 residues. The CDR3: CATSRDRHWTTAGELFF. For the CDR3, the DNA is TGTGCCACCAGCAGAGATAGGCATTGGACGACGGCCGGGGAGCTGTTTTTT. The whole variable domain, filled in from reference TRBV15 and TRBJ2-2, reads DAMVIQNPRYQVTQFGKPVTLSCSQTLNHNVMYWYQQKSSQAPKLLFHYYDKDFNNEADTPDNFQSRRPNTSFCFLDIRSPGLGDTAMYLCATSRDRHWTTAGELFFGEGSRLTVL.

The sample holds a few counts of this clonotype. The V gene is TRBV15, the J gene TRBJ2-2; TRBD1 matches 12 bases. The CDR3 covers 21 residues. CDR1 is LNHNV, CDR2 YYDKDF, per germline (reference sequence). The V gene end was trimmed by 0 bases and the J gene end by 0 bases; junction bases not matched to a gene: 11. CDR3 amino acids: CATSRERTGTGGPTNTGELFF. The DNA of the CDR3 is TGTGCCACCAGCAGAGAGCGAACCGGGACAGGGGGCCCGACGAACACCGGGGAGCTGTTTTTT.

The J gene is TRBJ1-5, the V gene TRBV20-1, with TRBD1 matching over 9 bases. The CDR3 is 16 residues long. Germline V gene lookup returns CDR1 DFQATT and CDR2 SNEGSKA (reference sequence). The ends lost 3 bases at V and 3 bases at J; junction bases unmatched: 9. CDR3 residues: CSARPGTGLSNQPQHF. The DNA of the CDR3 is TGCAGTGCTAGGCCCGGGACAGGGCTTTCCAATCAGCCCCAGCATTTT.

The chain is built from TRBV24-1 and TRBJ2-6; D is ambiguous. The CDR3 sequence is 16 residues long. The germline V and J ends were trimmed by 3 bases and 1 base, with 9 bases remaining between them. Per the germline V gene, CDR1 is KGHDR and CDR2 is SFDVKD. The CDR3 nucleotides are TGTGCCACCAGTGATCCCGAGTTGTCTGGGGCCAACGTCCTGACTTTC. Translating it yields CATSDPELSGANVLTF.